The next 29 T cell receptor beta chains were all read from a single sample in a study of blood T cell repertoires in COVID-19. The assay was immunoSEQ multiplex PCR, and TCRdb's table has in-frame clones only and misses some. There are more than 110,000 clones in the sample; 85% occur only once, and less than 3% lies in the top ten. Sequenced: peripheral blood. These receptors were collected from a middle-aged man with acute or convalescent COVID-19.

The CDR3 sequence is CAWSVQRTGSPLHF. The DNA for the CDR3 is TGTGCCTGGAGTGTACAGAGGACAGGGTCACCCCTCCACTTT. V is TRBV30 and J is TRBJ1-6, with TRBD1 identical over 8 bases. This CDR3 region has 14 residues. Germline trimming cut 0 bases from V and 10 bases from J; bases unmatched to any gene: 5. Germline CDR1 GTSNPN, CDR2 SVGIG (reference sequence).

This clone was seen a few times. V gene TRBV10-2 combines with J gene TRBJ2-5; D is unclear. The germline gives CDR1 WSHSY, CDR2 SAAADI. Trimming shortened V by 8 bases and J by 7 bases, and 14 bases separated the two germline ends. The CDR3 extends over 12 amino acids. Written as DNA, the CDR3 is TGCGCCAGCCTATCTGAGGAAGGGACCCAGTACTTC. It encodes CASLSEEGTQYF.

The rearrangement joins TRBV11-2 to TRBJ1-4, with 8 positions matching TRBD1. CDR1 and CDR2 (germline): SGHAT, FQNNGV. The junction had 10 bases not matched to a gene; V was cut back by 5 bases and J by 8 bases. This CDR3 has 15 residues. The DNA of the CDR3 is TGTGCCAGCAGCGCCCTTCAGGGGGCGGGAGAAAAACTGTTTTTT. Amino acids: CASSALQGAGEKLFF.

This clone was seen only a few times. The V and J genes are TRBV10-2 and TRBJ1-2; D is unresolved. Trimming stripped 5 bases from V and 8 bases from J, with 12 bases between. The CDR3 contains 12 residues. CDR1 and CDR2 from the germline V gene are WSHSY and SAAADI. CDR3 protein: CASSLAALGYTF. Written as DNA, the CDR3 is TGCGCCAGCAGTTTGGCCGCCCTGGGCTACACCTTC.

In nucleotides, the CDR3 is TGTGCCAGCAGCACAAAGAGGGGGGGAGTCATGAACACTGAAGCTTTCTTT. Translated: CASSTKRGGVMNTEAFF. The chain employs TRBV21-1 and TRBJ1-1. TRBV21-1 has pseudogene status. This CDR3 has 17 residues.

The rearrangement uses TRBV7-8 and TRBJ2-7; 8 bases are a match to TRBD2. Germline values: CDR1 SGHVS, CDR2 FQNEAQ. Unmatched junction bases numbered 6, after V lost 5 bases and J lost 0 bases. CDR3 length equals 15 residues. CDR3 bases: TGTGCCAGCAGCCCCCTTCGGGAGGGCTCCTACGAGCAGTACTTC. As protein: CASSPLREGSYEQYF.

CDR3 DNA: TGTGCCAGTAGGCCAGCGGAGGGCACTATTTCTGGGGCCAACGTCCTGACTTTC. It translates to CASRPAEGTISGANVLTF. V usage is TRBV19 and J usage is TRBJ2-6; weak D call: TRBD2 (6 bases). Trimming took 6 bases from V and 1 from J, leaving 19 bases between them. Germline CDR1 is LNHDA and CDR2 is SQIVND (reference sequence). The CDR3 loop spans 18 amino acids.

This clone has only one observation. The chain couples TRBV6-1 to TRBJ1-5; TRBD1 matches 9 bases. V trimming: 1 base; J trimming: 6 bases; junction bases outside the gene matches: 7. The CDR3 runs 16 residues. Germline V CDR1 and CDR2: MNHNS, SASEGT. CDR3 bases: TGTGCCAGCAGTGAAGTGTGGGGACAGGGTTTTCAGCCCCAGCATTTT. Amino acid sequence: CASSEVWGQGFQPQHF.

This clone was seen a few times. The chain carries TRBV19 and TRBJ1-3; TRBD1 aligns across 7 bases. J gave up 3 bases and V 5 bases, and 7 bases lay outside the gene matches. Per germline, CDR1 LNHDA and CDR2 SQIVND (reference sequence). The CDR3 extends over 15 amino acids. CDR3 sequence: CASSARQGSGNTIYF. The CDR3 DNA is TGTGCCAGTAGTGCCAGACAGGGAAGTGGAAACACCATATATTTT.

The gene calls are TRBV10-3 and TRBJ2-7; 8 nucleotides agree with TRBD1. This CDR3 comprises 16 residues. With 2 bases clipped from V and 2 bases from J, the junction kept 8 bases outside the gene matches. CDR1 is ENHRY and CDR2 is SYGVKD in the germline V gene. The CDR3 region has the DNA TGTGCCATCAGTGAGCGAGGACAGGGTCCTGCCTACGAGCAGTACTTC. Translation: CAISERGQGPAYEQYF.

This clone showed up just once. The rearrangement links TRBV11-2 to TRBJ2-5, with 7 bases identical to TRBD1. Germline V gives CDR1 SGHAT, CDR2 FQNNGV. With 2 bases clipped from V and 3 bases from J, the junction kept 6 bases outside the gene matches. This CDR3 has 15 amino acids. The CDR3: CASSLSPDRKETQYF. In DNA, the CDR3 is TGTGCCAGCAGCTTAAGCCCGGACAGGAAAGAGACCCAGTACTTC.

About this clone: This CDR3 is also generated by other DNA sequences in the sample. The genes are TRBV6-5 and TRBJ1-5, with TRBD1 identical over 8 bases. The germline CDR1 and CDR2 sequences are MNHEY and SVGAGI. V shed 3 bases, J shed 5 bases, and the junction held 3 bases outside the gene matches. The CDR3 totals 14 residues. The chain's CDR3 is CASSYSTGDQPQHF. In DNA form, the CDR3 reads TGTGCCAGCAGTTATTCGACAGGGGATCAGCCCCAGCATTTT.

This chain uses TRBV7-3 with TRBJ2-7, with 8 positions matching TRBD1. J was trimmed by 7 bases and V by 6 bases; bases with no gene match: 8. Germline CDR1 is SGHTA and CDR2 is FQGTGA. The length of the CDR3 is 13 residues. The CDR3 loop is CASRWGQEGEQYF. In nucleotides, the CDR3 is TGTGCCAGCAGATGGGGACAGGAGGGAGAGCAGTACTTC.

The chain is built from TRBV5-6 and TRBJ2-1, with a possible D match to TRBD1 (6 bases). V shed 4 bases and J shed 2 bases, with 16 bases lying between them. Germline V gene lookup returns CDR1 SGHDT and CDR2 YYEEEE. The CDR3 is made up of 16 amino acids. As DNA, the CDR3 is TGTGCCAGCAGCCCGGTGGGGCAGGGGACCTACAATGAGCAGTTCTTC. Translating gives CASSPVGQGTYNEQFF.

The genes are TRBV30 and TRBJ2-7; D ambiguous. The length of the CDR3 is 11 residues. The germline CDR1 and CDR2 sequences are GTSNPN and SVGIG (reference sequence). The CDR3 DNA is TGTGGCGCGGCAGCAGCCTACGAGCAGTACTTC. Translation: CGAAAAYEQYF.

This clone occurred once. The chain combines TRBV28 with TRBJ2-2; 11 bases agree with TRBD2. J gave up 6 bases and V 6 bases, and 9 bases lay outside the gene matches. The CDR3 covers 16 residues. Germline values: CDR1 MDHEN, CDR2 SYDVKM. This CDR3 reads CASRPPVSGRAGELFF. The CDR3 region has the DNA TGTGCCAGCAGGCCCCCGGTTAGCGGGAGGGCCGGGGAGCTGTTTTTT.

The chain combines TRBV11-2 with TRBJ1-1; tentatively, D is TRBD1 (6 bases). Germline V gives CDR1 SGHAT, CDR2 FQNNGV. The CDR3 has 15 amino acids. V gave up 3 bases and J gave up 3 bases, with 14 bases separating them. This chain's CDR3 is CASSLSGTSYTEAFF. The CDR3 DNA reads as TGTGCCAGCAGCTTGTCCGGGACAAGCTACACTGAAGCTTTCTTT.

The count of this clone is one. CDR3 in amino acids: CASSPRRDSYTEAFF. The CDR3 region has the DNA TGTGCCAGCAGCCCTCGGAGGGACTCATACACTGAAGCTTTCTTT. The gene calls are TRBV9 and TRBJ1-1; weak D call: TRBD1 (5 bases). Germline lookup yields CDR1 SGDLS and CDR2 YYNGEE. V was clipped by 4 bases and J by 3 bases, with 16 bases between them. The CDR3 is 15 residues long.

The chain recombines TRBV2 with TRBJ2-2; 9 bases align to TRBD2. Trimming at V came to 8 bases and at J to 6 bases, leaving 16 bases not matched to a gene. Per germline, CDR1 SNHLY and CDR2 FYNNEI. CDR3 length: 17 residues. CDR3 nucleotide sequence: TGTGCCAGCCTAGCTAGCGGGATCCGGGGGTCGGCCGGGGAGCTGTTTTTT. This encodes CASLASGIRGSAGELFF.

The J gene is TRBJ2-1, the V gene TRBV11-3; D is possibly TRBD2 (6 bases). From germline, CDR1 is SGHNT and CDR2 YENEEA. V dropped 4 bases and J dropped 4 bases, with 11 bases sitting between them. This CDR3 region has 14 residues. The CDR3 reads CASSSIGGYNEQFF. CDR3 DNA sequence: TGTGCCAGCAGCTCGATCGGGGGTTACAATGAGCAGTTCTTC.

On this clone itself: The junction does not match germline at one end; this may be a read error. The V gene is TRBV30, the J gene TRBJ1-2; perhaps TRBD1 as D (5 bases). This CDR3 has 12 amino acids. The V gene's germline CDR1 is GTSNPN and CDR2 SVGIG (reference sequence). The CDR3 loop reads CAWSVNQGGPGF. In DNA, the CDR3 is TGTGCCTGGAGTGTAAACCAGGGAGGGCCGGGCTTC.

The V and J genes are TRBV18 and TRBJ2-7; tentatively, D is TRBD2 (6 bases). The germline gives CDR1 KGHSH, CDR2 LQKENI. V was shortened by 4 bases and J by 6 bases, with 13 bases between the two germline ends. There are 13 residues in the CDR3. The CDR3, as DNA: TGTGCCAGCTCACTAGCGGATCTACGCGAGCAGTACTTC. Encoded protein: CASSLADLREQYF.

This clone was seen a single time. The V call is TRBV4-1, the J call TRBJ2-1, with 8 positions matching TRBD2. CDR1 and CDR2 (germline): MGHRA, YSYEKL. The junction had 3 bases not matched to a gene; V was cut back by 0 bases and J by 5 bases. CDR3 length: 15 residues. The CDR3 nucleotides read TGCGCCAGCAGCCAAGACAGCGGGAGCAACAATGAGCAGTTCTTC. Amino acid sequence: CASSQDSGSNNEQFF.

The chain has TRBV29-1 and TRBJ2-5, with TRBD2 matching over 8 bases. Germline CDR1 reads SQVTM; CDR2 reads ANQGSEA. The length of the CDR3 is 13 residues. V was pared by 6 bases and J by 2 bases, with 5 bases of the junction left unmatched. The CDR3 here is CSVQLAAQETQYF. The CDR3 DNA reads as TGCAGCGTGCAACTAGCGGCGCAAGAGACCCAGTACTTC.

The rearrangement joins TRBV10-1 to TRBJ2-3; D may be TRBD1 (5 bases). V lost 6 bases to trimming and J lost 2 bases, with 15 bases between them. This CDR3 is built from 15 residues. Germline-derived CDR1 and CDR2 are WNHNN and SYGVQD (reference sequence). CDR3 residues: CASSEGAEITDTQYF. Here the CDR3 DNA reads TGCGCCAGCAGCGAAGGGGCGGAAATCACAGATACGCAGTATTTT.

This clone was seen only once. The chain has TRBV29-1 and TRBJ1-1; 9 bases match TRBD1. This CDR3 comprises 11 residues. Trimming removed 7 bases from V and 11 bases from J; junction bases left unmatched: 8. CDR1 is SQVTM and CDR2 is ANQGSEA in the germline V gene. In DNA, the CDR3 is TGCAGCGCGCAACAGGGGGCAGGGGCTTTCTTT. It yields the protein CSAQQGAGAFF.

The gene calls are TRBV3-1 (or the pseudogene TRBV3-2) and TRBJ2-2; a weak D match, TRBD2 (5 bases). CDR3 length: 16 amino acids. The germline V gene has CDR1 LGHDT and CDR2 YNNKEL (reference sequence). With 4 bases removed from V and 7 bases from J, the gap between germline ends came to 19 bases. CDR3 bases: TGTGCCAGCAGCCTCACCAGGCCACAACGGGGCGGGGAGCTGTTTTTT. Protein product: CASSLTRPQRGGELFF.

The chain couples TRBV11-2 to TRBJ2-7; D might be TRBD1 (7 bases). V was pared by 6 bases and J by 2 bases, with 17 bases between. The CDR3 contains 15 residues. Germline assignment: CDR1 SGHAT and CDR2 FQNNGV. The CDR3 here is CASRRGRDRTYEQYF. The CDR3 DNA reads TGTGCCAGCAGAAGGGGGCGGGACAGAACCTACGAGCAGTACTTC.

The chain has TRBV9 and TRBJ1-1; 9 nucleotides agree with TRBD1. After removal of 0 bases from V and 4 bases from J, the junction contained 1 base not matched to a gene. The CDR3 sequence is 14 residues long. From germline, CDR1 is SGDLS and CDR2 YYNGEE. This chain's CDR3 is CASSVVGQGTEAFF. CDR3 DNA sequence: TGTGCCAGCAGCGTAGTGGGACAGGGCACTGAAGCTTTCTTT.